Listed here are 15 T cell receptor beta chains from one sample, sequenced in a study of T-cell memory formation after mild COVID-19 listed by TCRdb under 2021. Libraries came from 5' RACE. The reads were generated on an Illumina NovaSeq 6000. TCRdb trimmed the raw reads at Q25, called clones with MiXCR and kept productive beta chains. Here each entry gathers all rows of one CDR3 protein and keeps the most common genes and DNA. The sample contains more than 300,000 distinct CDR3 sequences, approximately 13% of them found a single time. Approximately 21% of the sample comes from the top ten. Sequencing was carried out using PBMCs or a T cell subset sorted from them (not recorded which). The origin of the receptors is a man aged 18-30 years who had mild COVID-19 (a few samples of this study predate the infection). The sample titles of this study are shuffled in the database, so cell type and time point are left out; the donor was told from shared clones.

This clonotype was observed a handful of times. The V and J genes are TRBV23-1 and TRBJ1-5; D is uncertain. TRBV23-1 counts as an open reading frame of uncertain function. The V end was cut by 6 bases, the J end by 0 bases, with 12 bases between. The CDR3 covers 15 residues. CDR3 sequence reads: CASRTGLNSNQPQHF. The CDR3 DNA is TGCGCCAGCAGAACCGGACTGAATAGCAATCAGCCCCAGCATTTT.

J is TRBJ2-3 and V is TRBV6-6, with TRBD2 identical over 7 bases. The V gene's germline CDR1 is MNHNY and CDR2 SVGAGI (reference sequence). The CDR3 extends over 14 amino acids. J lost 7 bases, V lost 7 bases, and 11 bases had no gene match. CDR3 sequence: CASIQGLERNTQYF. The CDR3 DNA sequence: TGTGCCAGCATCCAAGGACTAGAGAGAAATACGCAGTATTTT.

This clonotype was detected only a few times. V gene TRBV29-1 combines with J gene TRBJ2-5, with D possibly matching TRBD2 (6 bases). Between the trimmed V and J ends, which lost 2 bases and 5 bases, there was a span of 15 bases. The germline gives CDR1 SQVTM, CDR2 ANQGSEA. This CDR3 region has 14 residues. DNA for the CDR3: TGCAGCGTTGAACGGCGGGGTGACGGTGAGACCCAGTACTTC. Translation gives CSVERRGDGETQYF. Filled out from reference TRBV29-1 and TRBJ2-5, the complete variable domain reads SAVISQKPSRDICQRGTSLTIQCQVDSQVTMMFWYRQQPGQSLTLIATANQGSEATYESGFVIDKFPISRPNLTFSTLTVSNMSPEDSSIYLCSVERRGDGETQYFGPGTRLLVL.

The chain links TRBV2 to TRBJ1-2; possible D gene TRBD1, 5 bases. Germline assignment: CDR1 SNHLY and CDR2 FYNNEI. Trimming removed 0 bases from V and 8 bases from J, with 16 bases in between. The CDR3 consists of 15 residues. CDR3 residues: CASSEAQTVLGGYTF. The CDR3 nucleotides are TGTGCCAGCAGTGAAGCCCAGACAGTCCTCGGCGGCTACACCTTC.

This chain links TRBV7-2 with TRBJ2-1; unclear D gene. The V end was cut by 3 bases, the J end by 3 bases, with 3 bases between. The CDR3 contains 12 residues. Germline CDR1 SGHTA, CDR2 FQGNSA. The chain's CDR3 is CASSFGYNEQFF. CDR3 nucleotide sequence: TGTGCCAGCAGCTTCGGCTACAATGAGCAGTTCTTC. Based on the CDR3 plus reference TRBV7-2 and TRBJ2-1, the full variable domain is GAGVSQSPSNKVTEKGKDVELRCDPISGHTALYWYRQSLGQGLEFLIYFQGNSAPDKSGLPSDRFSAERTGGSVSTLTIQRTQQEDSAVYLCASSFGYNEQFFGPGTRLTVL.

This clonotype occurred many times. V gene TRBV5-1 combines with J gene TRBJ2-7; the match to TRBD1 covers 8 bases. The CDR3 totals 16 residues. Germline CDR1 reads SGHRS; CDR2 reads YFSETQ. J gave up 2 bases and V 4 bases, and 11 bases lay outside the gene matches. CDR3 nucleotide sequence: TGCGCCAGCAGCGCCCGGACAGGGCAATACACCTACGAGCAGTACTTC. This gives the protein CASSARTGQYTYEQYF.

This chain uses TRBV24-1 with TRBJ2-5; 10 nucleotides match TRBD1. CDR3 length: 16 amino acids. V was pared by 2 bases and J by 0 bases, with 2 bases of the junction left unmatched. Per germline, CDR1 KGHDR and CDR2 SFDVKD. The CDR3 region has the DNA TGTGCCACCAGTGATTACGGGACAGGGGACCAAGAGACCCAGTACTTC. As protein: CATSDYGTGDQETQYF.

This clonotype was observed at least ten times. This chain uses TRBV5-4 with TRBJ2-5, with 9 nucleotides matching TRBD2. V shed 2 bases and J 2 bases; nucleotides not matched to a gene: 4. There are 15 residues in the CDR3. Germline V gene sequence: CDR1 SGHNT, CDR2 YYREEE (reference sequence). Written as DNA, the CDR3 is TGTGCCAGCAGCTTACCTAGCGGGATTCAAGAGACCCAGTACTTC. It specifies CASSLPSGIQETQYF.

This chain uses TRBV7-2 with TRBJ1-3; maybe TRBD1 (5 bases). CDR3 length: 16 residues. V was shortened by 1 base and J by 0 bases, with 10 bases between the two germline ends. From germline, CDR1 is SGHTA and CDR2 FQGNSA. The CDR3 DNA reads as TGTGCCAGCAGCTTAGGGGGCCACCTCTCTGGAAACACCATATATTTT. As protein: CASSLGGHLSGNTIYF.

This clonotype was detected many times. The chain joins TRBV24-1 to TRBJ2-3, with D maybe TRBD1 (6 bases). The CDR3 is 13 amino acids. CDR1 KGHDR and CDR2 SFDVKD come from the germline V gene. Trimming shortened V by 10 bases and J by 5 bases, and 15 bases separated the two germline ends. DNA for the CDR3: TGTGCCACGGGCTGGGGGCAGGGAGATACGCAGTATTTT. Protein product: CATGWGQGDTQYF.

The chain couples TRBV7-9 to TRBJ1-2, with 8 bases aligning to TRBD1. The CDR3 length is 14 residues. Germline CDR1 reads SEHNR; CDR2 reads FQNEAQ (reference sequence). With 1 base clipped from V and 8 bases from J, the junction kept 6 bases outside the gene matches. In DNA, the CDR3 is TGTGCCAGCAGCTTAGGAGGACAGGGTGGAGGCTACACCTTC. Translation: CASSLGGQGGGYTF.

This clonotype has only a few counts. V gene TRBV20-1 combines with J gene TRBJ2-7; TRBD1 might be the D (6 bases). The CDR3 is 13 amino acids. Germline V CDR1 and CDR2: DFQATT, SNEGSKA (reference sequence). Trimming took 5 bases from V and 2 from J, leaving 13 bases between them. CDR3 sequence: CSALYREPYEQYF. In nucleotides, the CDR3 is TGCAGTGCTCTTTACAGGGAACCCTACGAGCAGTACTTC.

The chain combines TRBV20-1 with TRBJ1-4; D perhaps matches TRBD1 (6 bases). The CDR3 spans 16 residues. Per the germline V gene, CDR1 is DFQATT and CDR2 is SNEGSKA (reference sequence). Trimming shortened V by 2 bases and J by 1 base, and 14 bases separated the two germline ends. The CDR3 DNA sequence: TGCAGTGCTAGATCGCTCCTCAGGGGAACTAATGAAAAACTGTTTTTT. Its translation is CSARSLLRGTNEKLFF.

The CDR3 region is CASSLVQASEAFF. The CDR3 DNA follows: TGTGCCAGCAGCTTGGTCCAGGCCTCCGAAGCTTTCTTT. The rearrangement links TRBV5-6 to TRBJ1-1; no definite D call. Between the trimmed V and J ends, which lost 0 bases and 8 bases, there was a span of 11 bases. The CDR3 runs to 13 residues. Per the germline V gene, CDR1 is SGHDT and CDR2 is YYEEEE.

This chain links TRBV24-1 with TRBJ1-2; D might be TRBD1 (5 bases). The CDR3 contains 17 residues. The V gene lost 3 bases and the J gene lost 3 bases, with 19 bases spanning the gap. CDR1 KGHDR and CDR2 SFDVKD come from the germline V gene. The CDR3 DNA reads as TGTGCCACCAGTGATCCGGGGGTAGACGACCCCGACTATGGCTACACCTTC. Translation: CATSDPGVDDPDYGYTF.